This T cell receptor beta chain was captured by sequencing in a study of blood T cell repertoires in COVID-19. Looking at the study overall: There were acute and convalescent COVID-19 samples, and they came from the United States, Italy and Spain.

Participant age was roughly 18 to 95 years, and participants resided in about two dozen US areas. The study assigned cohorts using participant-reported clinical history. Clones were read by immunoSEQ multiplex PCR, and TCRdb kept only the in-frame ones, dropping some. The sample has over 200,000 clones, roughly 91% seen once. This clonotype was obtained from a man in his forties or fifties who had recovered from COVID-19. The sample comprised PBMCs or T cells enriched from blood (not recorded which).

The CDR3 loop reads CASSLEPGGTNTEAFF. As DNA, the CDR3 is TGTGCCAGCAGCTTAGAGCCAGGGGGCACGAACACTGAAGCTTTCTTT. The chain uses TRBV13 and TRBJ1-1, with 8 bases fitting TRBD1. V lost 1 base, J lost 1 base, and 5 bases stayed unmatched. This CDR3 has 16 amino acids. Germline CDR1 and CDR2: PRHDT and FYEKMQ (reference sequence).